These T cell receptor beta chains were read from a single sample in a study of shared clonotypes between healthy human individuals. The table came from immunoSEQ multiplex PCR; TCRdb's copy has only in-frame clones and leaves some out. Seen here are some 2,000,000 clones, approximately 96% observed once, and the top ten hold 0.1% to 0.15%. What was sequenced was naive CD4+ T cells sorted from blood. All receptors derive from a man aged 18 to 29 in good health. Both conserved end residues are part of each CDR3. Each record gives: clone size, D gene, J gene, V gene, CDR3 length, CDR3 protein, CDR3 DNA. The D gene is left open where the match is weak. Clone size is not always given. Where it is, it says once, few, many or a class for expanded clones.

.	TRBD1	TRBJ2-7	TRBV4-3	15	CASSPTGMGSYEQYF	TGCGCCAGCAGCCCGACAGGGATGGGGTCCTACGAGCAGTACTTC
.	.	TRBJ2-7	TRBV5-1	15	CASSLEASSPYEQYF	TGCGCCAGCAGCTTGGAGGCTAGTTCCCCCTACGAGCAGTACTTC
.	.	TRBJ1-1	TRBV5-1	14	CASSFFHKNTEAFF	TGCGCCAGCAGCTTCTTTCACAAGAACACTGAAGCTTTCTTT
.	.	TRBJ2-2	TRBV10-3	15	CAISESSGNTGELFF	TGTGCCATCAGTGAGTCGTCAGGAAACACCGGGGAGCTGTTTTTT
.	.	TRBJ2-7	TRBV15	13	CATSSPSGHEQYF	TGTGCCACCAGCTCCCCCTCCGGACACGAGCAGTACTTC
.	TRBD1	TRBJ1-2	TRBV6-6	16	CASSPPDRKANYGYTF	TGTGCCAGCAGTCCCCCGGACAGGAAAGCTAACTATGGCTACACCTTC
.	.	TRBJ2-3	TRBV18	16	CASSPGRGSNTDTQYF	TGTGCCAGCTCACCAGGCAGGGGCTCTAACACAGATACGCAGTATTTT
.	.	TRBJ2-1	TRBV19	10	CATGMSEQFF	TGTGCCACCGGTATGAGTGAGCAGTTCTTC
.	TRBD2	TRBJ2-1	TRBV2	14	CASGGTSGYNEQFF	TGTGCCAGCGGAGGGACTAGCGGATACAATGAGCAGTTCTTC
.	.	TRBJ2-3	TRBV7-3	14	CASSLGTSTDTQYF	TGTGCCAGCAGCTTAGGGACAAGCACAGATACGCAGTATTTT
.	.	TRBJ2-3	TRBV19	17	CARLGKGHLFSTDTQYF	TGTGCCCGACTCGGAAAGGGACACCTCTTTAGCACAGATACGCAGTATTTT
.	.	TRBJ1-2	TRBV21-1	12	CASSKRHLGYTF	TGTGCCAGCAGCAAGCGCCACCTCGGCTACACCTTC
.	.	TRBJ2-2	TRBV18	19	CASSPQRTQIFGVTGELFF	TGTGCCAGCTCACCACAGAGGACCCAAATTTTTGGGGTCACCGGGGAGCTGTTTTTT
.	.	TRBJ1-3	TRBV6-1	12	CASSARGNTIYF	TGTGCCAGCAGTGCAAGGGGAAACACCATATATTTT
.	.	TRBJ2-5	TRBV5-6	13	CASSLMVVETQYF	TGTGCCAGCAGCTTGATGGTGGTGGAGACCCAGTACTTC
.	.	TRBJ2-4	TRBV11-2	15	CASSLAGLAKNIQYF	TGTGCCAGCAGCTTAGCTGGCTTAGCCAAAAACATTCAGTACTTC
once	.	TRBJ2-3	TRBV2	15	CASNARTESIDTQYF	TGTGCCAGCAATGCTCGGACAGAAAGCATAGATACGCAGTATTTT
.	TRBD1	TRBJ2-7	TRBV18	14	CASSKDRVGNEQYF	TGTGCCAGCTCAAAGGACAGGGTGGGGAACGAGCAGTACTTC
.	TRBD1	TRBJ2-7	TRBV15	14	CATRSGTGVHEQYF	TGTGCCACCAGATCCGGGACAGGAGTCCACGAGCAGTACTTC
.	TRBD2	TRBJ2-4	TRBV7-9	16	CASSRLAGDEVNIQYF	TGTGCCAGCAGCAGACTAGCGGGAGATGAGGTAAACATTCAGTACTTC
.	.	TRBJ2-1	TRBV7-2	14	CASSFGRNYNEQFF	TGTGCCAGCAGCTTTGGACGGAATTACAATGAGCAGTTCTTC
.	.	TRBJ1-1	TRBV6-4	12	CASRGNGAEAFF	TGTGCCAGCAGAGGGAATGGGGCTGAAGCTTTCTTT
.	.	TRBJ1-1	TRBV20-1	10	CSASNTEAFF	TGCAGTGCATCGAACACTGAAGCTTTCTTT
.	.	TRBJ2-6	TRBV7-3	13	CASSAGGANVLTF	TGTGCCAGCAGCGCGGGTGGGGCCAACGTCCTGACTTTC
.	.	TRBJ1-2	TRBV27	15	CASSGGLRVGYGYTF	TGTGCCAGCAGTGGCGGGCTTCGGGTGGGCTATGGCTACACCTTC
.	.	TRBJ2-2	TRBV5-1	16	CASSYSAQGNTGELFF	TGCGCCAGCAGCTACTCCGCGCAGGGGAACACCGGGGAGCTGTTTTTT
.	.	TRBJ1-2	TRBV7-2	11	CASSVFRGYTF	TGTGCCAGCAGCGTATTCAGGGGCTACACCTTC
.	TRBD1	TRBJ1-2	TRBV27	16	CASSLKGQGAGYGYTF	TGTGCCAGCAGCCTAAAGGGGCAGGGGGCAGGGTATGGCTACACCTTC
.	.	TRBJ2-7	TRBV7-9	14	CASSLGGKNYEQYF	TGTGCCAGCAGCTTAGGGGGGAAGAACTACGAGCAGTACTTC
.	.	TRBJ1-5	TRBV19	16	CASSLTVVRGDMPQHF	TGTGCCAGTAGCCTGACCGTGGTTCGAGGAGATATGCCCCAGCATTTT
.	.	TRBJ2-7	TRBV5-4	14	CASSLMAGRYEQYF	TGTGCCAGCAGCTTGATGGCAGGTCGGTACGAGCAGTACTTC
.	.	TRBJ2-4	TRBV6-4	16	CASRTDSFRAKNIQYF	TGTGCCAGCAGAACGGACAGTTTTAGAGCCAAAAACATTCAGTACTTC
.	.	TRBJ2-1	TRBV19	14	CASSIGGTLSEQFF	TGTGCCAGTAGTATAGGGGGGACCCTCAGTGAGCAGTTCTTC
.	TRBD1	TRBJ1-5	TRBV2	13	CAGVGQGNQPQHF	TGTGCCGGAGTGGGACAGGGCAATCAGCCCCAGCATTTT
.	.	TRBJ2-7	TRBV5-1	15	CASSPRGEPLNEQYF	TGCGCCAGCAGCCCTAGAGGAGAACCCCTGAACGAGCAGTACTTC
.	.	TRBJ1-2	TRBV19	13	CASSPMGNYGYTF	TGTGCCAGTAGTCCTATGGGTAACTATGGCTACACCTTC
.	.	TRBJ2-3	TRBV7-2	14	CASSLGANTDTQYF	TGTGCCAGCAGCTTAGGGGCCAACACAGATACGCAGTATTTT
.	.	TRBJ2-3	TRBV10-3	16	CAISDWASKGSDTQYF	TGTGCCATCAGTGATTGGGCTAGCAAGGGTTCAGATACGCAGTATTTT
.	.	TRBJ2-2	TRBV10-3	16	CAISEWIRGPTGELFF	TGTGCCATCAGTGAGTGGATCAGGGGCCCCACCGGGGAGCTGTTTTTT
few	TRBD1	TRBJ1-2	TRBV4-1	14	CASSQTGGAYGYTF	TGCGCCAGCAGCCAAACAGGGGGCGCTTATGGCTACACCTTC
.	.	TRBJ1-6	TRBV27	14	CASSFRQGSYTLHF	TGTGCCAGCAGTTTTAGGCAGGGGTCATACACCCTCCACTTT
.	TRBD1	TRBJ2-5	TRBV6-5	11	CASRTGETQYF	TGTGCCAGCAGGACAGGGGAGACCCAGTACTTC
.	.	TRBJ2-7	TRBV7-9	12	CASSFTSYEQYF	TGTGCCAGCAGCTTCACGTCCTACGAGCAGTACTTC
.	.	TRBJ1-5	TRBV5-1	14	CASSWGGKDQPQHF	TGCGCCAGCAGCTGGGGGGGCAAGGATCAGCCCCAGCATTTT
.	.	TRBJ2-7	TRBV19	14	CASSDTLLSYEQYF	TGTGCCAGTAGTGACACTCTCCTCTCCTACGAGCAGTACTTC
.	.	TRBJ1-1	TRBV10-3	15	CAISSETAVNTEAFF	TGTGCCATCAGTTCCGAGACAGCCGTGAACACTGAAGCTTTCTTT
.	TRBD1	TRBJ2-1	TRBV5-1	15	CASSETTGPYNEQFF	TGCGCCAGCAGCGAAACGACAGGGCCCTACAATGAGCAGTTCTTC
.	.	TRBJ2-7	TRBV19	12	CASSAGNYEQYF	TGTGCCAGTAGTGCCGGAAACTACGAGCAGTACTTC
.	TRBD2	TRBJ2-1	TRBV11-2	15	CASSLDLAGYNEQFF	TGTGCCAGCAGCTTAGACCTAGCGGGTTACAATGAGCAGTTCTTC
.	.	TRBJ2-1	TRBV15	15	CATSRDGLQYNEQFF	TGTGCCACCAGCAGAGATGGGTTACAGTACAATGAGCAGTTCTTC
.	.	TRBJ1-1	TRBV7-7	14	CASLSAGSNTEAFF	TGTGCTAGCCTTTCGGCGGGGTCGAACACTGAAGCTTTCTTT
once	TRBD1	TRBJ1-1	TRBV5-4	14	CASSLGQVGNEAFF	TGTGCCAGCAGCCTGGGACAGGTGGGTAATGAAGCTTTCTTT
.	.	TRBJ1-1	TRBV6-6	15	CATSRQDAGNTEAFF	TGTGCCACCAGCCGTCAGGACGCAGGGAACACTGAAGCTTTCTTT
once	.	TRBJ2-1	TRBV11-3	14	CASSSQGTYNEQFF	TGTGCCAGCAGCTCGCAGGGAACCTACAATGAGCAGTTCTTC
.	TRBD2	TRBJ2-1	TRBV2	14	CASRAGGFYNEQFF	TGTGCCAGCAGGGCGGGGGGCTTCTACAATGAGCAGTTCTTC
.	TRBD2	TRBJ2-1	TRBV28	15	CASSLPGLAYNEQFF	TGTGCCAGCAGTTTACCGGGACTAGCCTACAATGAGCAGTTCTTC